Included here is one TCR beta chain sequence, with context. The target antigen is unknown. This specimen belongs to a study of cytomegalovirus exposure and HLA in healthy donors. The method was immunoSEQ multiplex PCR; TCRdb's version includes in-frame clones alone and lacks a portion of them. The data show approximately 300,000 clones, about 85% seen once. The donors belonged to the approximately 120-subject validation cohort, separate from the roughly 720-subject first cohort. Notes on the study in general: Both high specificity and high sensitivity reportedly marked the classifier's diagnosis of cytomegalovirus status. Three CMV-associated chains proved CMV antigen-specific in vitro. First-cohort TCR clusters were later found to tend to co-occur in the roughly 120 validation repertoires.

This TCR was recovered from a woman aged 25-40 years in good health and CMV-seropositive. The sequenced material came from PBMCs.

Written as DNA, the CDR3 is TGTGCCAGCAGTGATTGGGAGAACACCGGGGAGCTGTTTTTT. This gives the protein CASSDWENTGELFF. The chain links TRBV6-1 to TRBJ2-2; D ambiguous. CDR1 is MNHNS, CDR2 SASEGT, per germline. The V end was cut by 3 bases, the J end by 1 base, with 6 bases between. The CDR3 extends over 14 amino acids.